This TCR beta chain came from a study of patients and donors after allogeneic stem cell transplantation. This CDR3 has 14 residues. V was clipped by 5 bases and J by 1 base, with 11 bases between them. Germline values: CDR1 DFQATT, CDR2 SNEGSKA (reference sequence). This clonotype turned up a few times. Each CDR3 protein gets one entry after TCRdb re-called the RT-PCR reads with MiXCR. Of 390,000 or so distinct CDR3 sequences in the sample, around 15% were seen once. Sequencing was carried out using blood, either unsorted or a sorted T cell fraction (not recorded which). This receptor was obtained from a human donor who was either an allogeneic HSCT recipient or a stem cell or donor lymphocyte infusion donor (not recorded which). It is not recorded whose cells these are; they may come from a transplant donor. V usage is TRBV20-1 and J usage is TRBJ2-2, with D uncertain. CDR3 sequence reads: CSAVRRLNTGELFF. The CDR3, as DNA: TGCAGTGCTGTCCGGCGGTTGAACACCGGGGAGCTGTTTTTT.